This note documents a single TCR beta chain sequence. Sequencing used immunoSEQ multiplex PCR; TCRdb keeps in-frame clones, though not all of them. The profile covers about 660,000 clones, with 88% appearing a single time and about 0.01% taken by the ten largest. The entry originates in a study of shared T cell receptors in the human thymus. CDR1 SGHDT and CDR2 YYEEEE come from the germline V gene. Trimming took 4 bases from V and 8 from J, leaving 13 bases between them. This CDR3 is 13 amino acids long. These same records also appear under a second study, on human thymus T cells. That paper notes: Those donating were healthy Finnish infants in corrective surgery for congenital heart defects. Biased V and J segment usage appeared in thymus and peripheral blood. Highly overlapping thymic repertoires in unrelated individuals were reported by related research.

This receptor was taken from a boy under two years old with a congenital heart defect. V gene TRBV5-6 combines with J gene TRBJ2-1; unclear D gene. The specimen was thymocytes. The CDR3 DNA reads as TGTGCCAGCAGCACTTACCCGGCGGATGAGCAGTTCTTC. It encodes CASSTYPADEQFF.